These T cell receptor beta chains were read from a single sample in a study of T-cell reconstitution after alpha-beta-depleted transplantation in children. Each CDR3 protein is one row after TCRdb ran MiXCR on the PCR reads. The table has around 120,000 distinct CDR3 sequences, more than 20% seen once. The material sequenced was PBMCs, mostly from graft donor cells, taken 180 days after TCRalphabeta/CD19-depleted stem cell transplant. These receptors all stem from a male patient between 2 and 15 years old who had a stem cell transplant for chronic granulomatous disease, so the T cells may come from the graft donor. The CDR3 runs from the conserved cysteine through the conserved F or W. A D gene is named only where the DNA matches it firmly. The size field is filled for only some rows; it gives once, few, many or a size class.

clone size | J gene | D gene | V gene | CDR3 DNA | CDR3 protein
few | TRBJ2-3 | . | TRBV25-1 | TGTGCCAGCAGTGGAAAGACATCTAGCACAGATACGCAGTATTTT | CASSGKTSSTDTQYF
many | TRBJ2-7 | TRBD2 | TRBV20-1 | TGCAGTGCTACCCCCATGGCGGGAGTGGAGTACGAGCAGTACTTC | CSATPMAGVEYEQYF
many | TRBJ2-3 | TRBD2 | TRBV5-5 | TGTGCCAGCAGCTTGCTAGCGGGGAGAGAAGATACGCAGTATTTT | CASSLLAGREDTQYF
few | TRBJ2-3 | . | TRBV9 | TGTGCCAGCAGCGTGGTGGGTCGGACAGATACGCAGTATTTT | CASSVVGRTDTQYF
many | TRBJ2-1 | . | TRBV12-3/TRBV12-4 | TGTGCCAGCAGACCTCTACAGGGTACCTACAATGAGCAGTTCTTC | CASRPLQGTYNEQFF
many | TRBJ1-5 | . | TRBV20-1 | TGCAGTGCTAGCTTGACAGGAGCCCATCAGCCCCAGCATTTT | CSASLTGAHQPQHF
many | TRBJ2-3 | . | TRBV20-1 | TGCAGTGCCCCATGGCTGATCACAGATACGCAGTATTTT | CSAPWLITDTQYF
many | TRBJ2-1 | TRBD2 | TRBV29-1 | TGCAGCGTGCCTGTGGGTCGACTAGCGGGAGTAAATGAGCAGTTCTTC | CSVPVGRLAGVNEQFF
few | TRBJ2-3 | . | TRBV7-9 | TGTGCCAGCAGCTTAAGTTGGGATACGCAGTATTTT | CASSLSWDTQYF
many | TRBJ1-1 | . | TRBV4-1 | TGTGCCAGCAGCCAAGACAGAAACACTGAAGCTTTCTTT | CASSQDRNTEAFF
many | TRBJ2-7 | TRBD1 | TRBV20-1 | TGCAGTGCACGCCCGTTAACAGGGGACTACGAGCAGTACTTC | CSARPLTGDYEQYF
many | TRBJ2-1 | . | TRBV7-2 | TGTGCCAGCAGCTTAGGGACTATCCAGCAGTTCTTC | CASSLGTIQQFF
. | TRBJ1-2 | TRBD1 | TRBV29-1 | TGCAGCGTTGATTCTCCGATCCGACAGGGTCAGACGAACTATGGCTACACCTTC | CSVDSPIRQGQTNYGYTF
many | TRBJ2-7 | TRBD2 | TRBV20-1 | TGCAGTGCAAGCCTGGCGGGAGGGTTTGAGCAGTACTTC | CSASLAGGFEQYF
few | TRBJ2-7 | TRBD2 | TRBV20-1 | TGCAGTGCTAGGCGGCGGGAGGGCCCTTACGAGCAGTACTTC | CSARRREGPYEQYF
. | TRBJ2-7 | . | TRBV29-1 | TGCAGCGTTGAAGAAGGAAAAGGGTGGGGCGAGCAGTACTTC | CSVEEGKGWGEQYF
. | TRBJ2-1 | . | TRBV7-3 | TGTGCCAGCAGCTTAAGAATTGATGGGTTGAGGGAGCAGTTCTTC | CASSLRIDGLREQFF
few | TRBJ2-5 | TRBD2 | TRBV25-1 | TGTGCCAGCAGTGCTGGGACTAGCGGATCAGAGACCCAGTACTTC | CASSAGTSGSETQYF
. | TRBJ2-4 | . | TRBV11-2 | TGTGCCAGCAGCTTAGGGGTCTTGGGGTCAGGGGCCAAAAACATTCAGTACTTC | CASSLGVLGSGAKNIQYF
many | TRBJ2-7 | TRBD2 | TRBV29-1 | TGCAGCGTTGTAGTGGCTAGCGGGAGATGGGCCTCCTACGAGCAGTACTTC | CSVVVASGRWASYEQYF
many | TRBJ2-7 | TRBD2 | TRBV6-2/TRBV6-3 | TGTGCCAGCAGCTCCATCTCAACTAGCGGGCCGTCCTTTATCGACGAGCAGTACTTC | CASSSISTSGPSFIDEQYF
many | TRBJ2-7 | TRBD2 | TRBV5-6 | TGTGCCAGCAGCTTGGTTGCAGGGGCTAGCGGGAGTCGGTACGAGCAGTACTTC | CASSLVAGASGSRYEQYF
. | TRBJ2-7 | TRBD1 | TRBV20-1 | TGCAGTGCTACCAGACAGGGGCCTATCTACGAGCAGTACTTC | CSATRQGPIYEQYF
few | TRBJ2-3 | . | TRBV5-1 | TGCGCCAGCAGCGACATCACAGATACGCAGTATTTT | CASSDITDTQYF
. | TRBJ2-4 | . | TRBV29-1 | TGCAGCGGCGGACTAGCCAAAAACATTCAGTACTTC | CSGGLAKNIQYF
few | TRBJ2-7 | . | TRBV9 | TGTGCCAGCAGCGTATCTGACACATCCTACGAGCAGTACTTC | CASSVSDTSYEQYF
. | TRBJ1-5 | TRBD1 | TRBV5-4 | TGTGCCAGCAGCTTGATTTTGGGGACAGGGTTTCAGCAGCCCCAGCATTTT | CASSLILGTGFQQPQHF
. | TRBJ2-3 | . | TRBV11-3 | TGTGCCAGCAGCTTAGAACGAGGGGGAGATACGCAGTATTTT | CASSLERGGDTQYF
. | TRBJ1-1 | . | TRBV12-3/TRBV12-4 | TGTGCCAGCAGTTTTGAGAGCATGAACACTGAAGCTTTCTTT | CASSFESMNTEAFF
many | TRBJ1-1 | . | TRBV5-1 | TGCGCCAGTAAAGGGTTGGGAAAAACTGAAGCTTTCTTT | CASKGLGKTEAFF
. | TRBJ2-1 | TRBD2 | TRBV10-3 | TGTGCCATCAACTCCGGGACTAGCGGAGAGTACAATGAGCAGTTCTTC | CAINSGTSGEYNEQFF
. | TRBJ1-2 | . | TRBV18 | TGTGCCAGCTCACCGGGCAGGGAAAACTATGGCTACACCTTC | CASSPGRENYGYTF
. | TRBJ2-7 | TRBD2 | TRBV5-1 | TGCGCCAGCAGCCCGCCGGGACTAGCGGGAGTGAGCGAGCAGTACTTC | CASSPPGLAGVSEQYF
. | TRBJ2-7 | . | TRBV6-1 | TGTGCCAGCAGCCAGGGCTTGGGCGAGCAGTACTTC | CASSQGLGEQYF
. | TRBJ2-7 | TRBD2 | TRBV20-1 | TGCAGTGCTAAAGGTAGCGGGGGTCCTCCCGTATTCTCCTACGAGCAGTACTTC | CSAKGSGGPPVFSYEQYF
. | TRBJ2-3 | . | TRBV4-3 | TGCGCCAGCAGCCAAGAGCCAGGGGCTTCCACAGATACGCAGTATTTT | CASSQEPGASTDTQYF
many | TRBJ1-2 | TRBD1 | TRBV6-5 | TGTGCCAGCAGTACAGGGGGTCGAGGCTACACCTTC | CASSTGGRGYTF
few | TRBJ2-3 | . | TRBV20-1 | TGCAGTGCTCCCCTGAGCGGCCCTAGCACAGATACGCAGTATTTT | CSAPLSGPSTDTQYF
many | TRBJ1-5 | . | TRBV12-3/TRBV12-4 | TGTGCCAGCAGCCGGGCGGGGGGAGGTCAGCCCCAGCATTTT | CASSRAGGGQPQHF
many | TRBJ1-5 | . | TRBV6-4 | TGTGCCAGCAGTGACGGTGAAAATCAGCCCCAGCATTTT | CASSDGENQPQHF
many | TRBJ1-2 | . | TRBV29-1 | TGCAGCGTTGTAATTGCGGAAAACTATGGCTACACCTTC | CSVVIAENYGYTF
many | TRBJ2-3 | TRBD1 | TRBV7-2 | TGTGCCAGCAGCCTCGGGACAGCTAGCACAGATACGCAGTATTTT | CASSLGTASTDTQYF
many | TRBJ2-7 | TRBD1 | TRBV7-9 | TGTGCCAGCAGCTCCCTTACAGGGGTCGAGCAGTACTTC | CASSSLTGVEQYF
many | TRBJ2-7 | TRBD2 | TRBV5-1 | TGCGCCAGCAGCCCGGCCGGGACTAGCGGAAACTACGAGCAGTACTTC | CASSPAGTSGNYEQYF
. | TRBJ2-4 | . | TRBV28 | TGTGCCAGCATCCCGAGTTTGTGGCAGGGGAACATTCAGTACTTC | CASIPSLWQGNIQYF
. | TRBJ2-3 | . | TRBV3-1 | TGTGCCAGCAGCCCCGAGTATACAGATACGCAGTATTTT | CASSPEYTDTQYF
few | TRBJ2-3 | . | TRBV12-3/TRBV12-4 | TGTGCCAGCGGACGACTCGGCACAGATACGCAGTATTTT | CASGRLGTDTQYF
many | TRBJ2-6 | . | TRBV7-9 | TGTGCCAGCAGCGCTACGGACACTGGGGCCAACGTCCTGACTTTC | CASSATDTGANVLTF
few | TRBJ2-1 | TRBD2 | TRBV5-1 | TGCGCCAGCAGCTTGGAGGGCGGGAGGAACTACAATGAGCAGTTCTTC | CASSLEGGRNYNEQFF
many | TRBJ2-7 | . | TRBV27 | TGTGCCAGCAGTTTTGGGCGGGACTACGAGCAGTACTTC | CASSFGRDYEQYF
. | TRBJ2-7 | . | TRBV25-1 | TGTGCCAGCAGTGAATCTATCGACGGCGGCGAGCAGTACTTC | CASSESIDGGEQYF